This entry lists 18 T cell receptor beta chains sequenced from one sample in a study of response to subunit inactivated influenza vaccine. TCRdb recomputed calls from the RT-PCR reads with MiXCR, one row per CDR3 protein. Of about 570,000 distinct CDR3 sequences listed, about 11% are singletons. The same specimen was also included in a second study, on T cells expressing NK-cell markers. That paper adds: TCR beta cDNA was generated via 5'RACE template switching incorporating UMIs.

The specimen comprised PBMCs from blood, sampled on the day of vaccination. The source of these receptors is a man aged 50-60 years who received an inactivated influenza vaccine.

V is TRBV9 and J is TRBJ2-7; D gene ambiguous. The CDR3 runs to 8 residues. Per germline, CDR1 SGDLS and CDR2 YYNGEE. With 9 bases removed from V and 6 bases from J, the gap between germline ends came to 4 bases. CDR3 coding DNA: TGTGCCACCCCCGAGCAGTACTTC. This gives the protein CATPEQYF.

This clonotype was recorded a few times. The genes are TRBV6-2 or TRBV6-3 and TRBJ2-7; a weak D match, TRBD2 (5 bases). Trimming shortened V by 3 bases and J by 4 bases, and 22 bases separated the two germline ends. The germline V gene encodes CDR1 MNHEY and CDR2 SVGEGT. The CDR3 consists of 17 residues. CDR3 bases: TGTGCCAGCAGTTATGAAGTGGGAGCCTCTTTCCTGTACGAGCAGTACTTC. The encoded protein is CASSYEVGASFLYEQYF.

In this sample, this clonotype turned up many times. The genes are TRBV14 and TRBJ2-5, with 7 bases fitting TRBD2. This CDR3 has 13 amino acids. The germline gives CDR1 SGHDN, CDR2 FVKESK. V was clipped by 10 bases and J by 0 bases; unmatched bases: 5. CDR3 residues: CATKAGNQETQYF. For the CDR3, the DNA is TGTGCCACCAAAGCGGGAAACCAAGAGACCCAGTACTTC.

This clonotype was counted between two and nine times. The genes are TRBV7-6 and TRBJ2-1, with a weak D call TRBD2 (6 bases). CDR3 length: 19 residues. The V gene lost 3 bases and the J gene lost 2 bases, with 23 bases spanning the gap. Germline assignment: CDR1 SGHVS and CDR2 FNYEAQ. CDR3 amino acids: CASSFLIRGGRDTYNEQFF. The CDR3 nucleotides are TGTGCCAGCAGCTTCCTGATAAGGGGTGGGCGGGATACCTACAATGAGCAGTTCTTC.

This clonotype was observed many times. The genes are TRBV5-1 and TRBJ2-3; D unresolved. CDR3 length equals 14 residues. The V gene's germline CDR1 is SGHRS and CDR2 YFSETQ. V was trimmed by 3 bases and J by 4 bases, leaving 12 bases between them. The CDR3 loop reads CASSSSWIADTQYF. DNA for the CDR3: TGCGCCAGCAGCTCCTCCTGGATCGCAGATACGCAGTATTTT.

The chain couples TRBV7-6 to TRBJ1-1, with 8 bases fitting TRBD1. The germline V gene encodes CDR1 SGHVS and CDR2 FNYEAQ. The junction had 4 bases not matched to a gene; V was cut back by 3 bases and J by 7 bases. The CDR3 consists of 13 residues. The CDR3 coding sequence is TGTGCCAGCAGCTTGACAGGGGCGGTTGAAGCTTTCTTT. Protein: CASSLTGAVEAFF.

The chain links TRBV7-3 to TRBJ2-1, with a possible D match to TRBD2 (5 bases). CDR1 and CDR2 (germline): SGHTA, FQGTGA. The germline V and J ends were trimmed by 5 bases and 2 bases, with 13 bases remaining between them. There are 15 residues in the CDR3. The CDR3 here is CASSSGGYTYNEQFF. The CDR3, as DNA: TGTGCCAGCAGCAGCGGCGGCTACACCTACAATGAGCAGTTCTTC.

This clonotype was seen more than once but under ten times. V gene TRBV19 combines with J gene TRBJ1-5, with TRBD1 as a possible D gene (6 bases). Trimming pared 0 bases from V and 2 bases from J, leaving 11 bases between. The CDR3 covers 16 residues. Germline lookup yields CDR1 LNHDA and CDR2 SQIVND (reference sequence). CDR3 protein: CASSIEADRRNQPQHF. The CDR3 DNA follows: TGTGCCAGTAGTATAGAGGCTGACAGGCGCAATCAGCCCCAGCATTTT.

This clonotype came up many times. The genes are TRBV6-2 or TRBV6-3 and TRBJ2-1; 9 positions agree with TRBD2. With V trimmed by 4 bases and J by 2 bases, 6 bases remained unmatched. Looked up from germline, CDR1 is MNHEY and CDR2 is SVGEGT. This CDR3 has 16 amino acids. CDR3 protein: CASSFVAGDTYNEQFF. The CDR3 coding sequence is TGTGCCAGCAGTTTTGTAGCGGGAGATACCTACAATGAGCAGTTCTTC.

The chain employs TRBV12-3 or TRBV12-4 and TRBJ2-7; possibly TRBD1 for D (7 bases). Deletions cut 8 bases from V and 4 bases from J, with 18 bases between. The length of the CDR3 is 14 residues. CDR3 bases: TGTGCCAGCTGCACAGCAGGGGGACTGTACGAGCAGTACTTC. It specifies CASCTAGGLYEQYF.

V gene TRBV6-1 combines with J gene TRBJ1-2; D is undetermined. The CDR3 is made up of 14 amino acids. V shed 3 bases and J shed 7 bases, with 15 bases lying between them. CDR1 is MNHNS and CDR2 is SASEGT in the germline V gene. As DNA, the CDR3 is TGTGCCAGCAGTGATCCCCCAGGAACCCGTGGCTACACCTTC. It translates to CASSDPPGTRGYTF.

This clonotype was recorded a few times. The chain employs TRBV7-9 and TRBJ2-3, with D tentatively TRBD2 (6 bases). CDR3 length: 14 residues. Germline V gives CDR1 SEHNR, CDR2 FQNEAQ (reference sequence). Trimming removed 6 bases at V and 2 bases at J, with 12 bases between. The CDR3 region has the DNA TGTGCCAGCAGGGAATTACTAGCCACAGATACGCAGTATTTT. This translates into CASRELLATDTQYF.

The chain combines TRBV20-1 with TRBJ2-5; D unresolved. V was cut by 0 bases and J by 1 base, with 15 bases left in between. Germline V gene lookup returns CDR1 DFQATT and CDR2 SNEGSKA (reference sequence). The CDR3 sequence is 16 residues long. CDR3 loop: CSARDFSKGPQETQYF. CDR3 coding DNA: TGCAGTGCTAGAGATTTTTCGAAAGGGCCCCAAGAGACCCAGTACTTC.

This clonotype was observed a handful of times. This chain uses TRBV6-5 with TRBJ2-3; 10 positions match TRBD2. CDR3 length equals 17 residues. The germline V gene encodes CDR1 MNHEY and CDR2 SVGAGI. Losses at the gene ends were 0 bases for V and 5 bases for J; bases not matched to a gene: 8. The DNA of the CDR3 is TGTGCCAGCAGTTACTCCGCGAGCGGGGGGGGGGTAGATACGCAGTATTTT. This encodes CASSYSASGGGVDTQYF.

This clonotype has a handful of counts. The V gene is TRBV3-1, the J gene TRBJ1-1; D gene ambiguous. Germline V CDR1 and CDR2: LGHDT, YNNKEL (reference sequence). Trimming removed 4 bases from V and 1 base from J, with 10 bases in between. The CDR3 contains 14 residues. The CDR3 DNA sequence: TGTGCCAGCAGCCCGGGATGGGGGAACACTGAAGCTTTCTTT. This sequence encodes CASSPGWGNTEAFF.

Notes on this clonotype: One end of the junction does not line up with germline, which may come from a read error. The CDR3 region has the DNA TGTGCCAGCAGCTTGGTTGCGGGAGGCTCCTACATTGAGCAGTTCTTC. This translates into CASSLVAGGSYIEQFF. The chain carries TRBV5-6 and TRBJ2-1; 8 nucleotides align to TRBD2. The CDR3 is made up of 16 amino acids. Per germline, CDR1 SGHDT and CDR2 YYEEEE.

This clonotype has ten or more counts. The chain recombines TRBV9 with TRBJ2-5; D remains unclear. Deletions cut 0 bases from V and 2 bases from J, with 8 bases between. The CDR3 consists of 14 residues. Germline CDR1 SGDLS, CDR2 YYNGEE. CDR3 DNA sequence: TGTGCCAGCAGCGTAGGTACTATTCAAGAGACCCAGTACTTC. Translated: CASSVGTIQETQYF.

The CDR3, as DNA: TGTGCCAGCAGTCCGAAACTAGCGGGAGGAAACGAGCAGTACTTC. It specifies CASSPKLAGGNEQYF. The genes are TRBV27 and TRBJ2-7; TRBD2 matches at 12 bases. V trimming: 5 bases; J trimming: 5 bases; junction bases outside the gene matches: 7. The CDR3 runs to 15 residues. The germline CDR1 and CDR2 sequences are MNHEY and SMNVEV (reference sequence).